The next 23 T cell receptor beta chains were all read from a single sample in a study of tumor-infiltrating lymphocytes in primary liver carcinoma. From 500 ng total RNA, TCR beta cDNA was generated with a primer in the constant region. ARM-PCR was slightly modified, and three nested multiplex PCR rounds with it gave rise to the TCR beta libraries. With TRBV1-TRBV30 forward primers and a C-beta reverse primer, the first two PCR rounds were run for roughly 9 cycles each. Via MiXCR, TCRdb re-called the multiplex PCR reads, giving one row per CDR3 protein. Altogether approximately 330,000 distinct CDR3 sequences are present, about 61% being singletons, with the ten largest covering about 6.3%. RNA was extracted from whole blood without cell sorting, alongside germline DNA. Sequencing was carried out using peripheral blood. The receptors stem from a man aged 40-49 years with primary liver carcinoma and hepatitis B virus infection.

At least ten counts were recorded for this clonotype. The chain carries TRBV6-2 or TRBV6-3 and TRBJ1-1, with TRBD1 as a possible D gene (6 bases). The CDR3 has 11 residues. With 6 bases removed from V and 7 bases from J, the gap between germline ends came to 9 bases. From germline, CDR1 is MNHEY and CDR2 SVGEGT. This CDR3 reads CASRDRDEAFF. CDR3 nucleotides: TGTGCCAGCAGGGACAGAGATGAAGCTTTCTTT.

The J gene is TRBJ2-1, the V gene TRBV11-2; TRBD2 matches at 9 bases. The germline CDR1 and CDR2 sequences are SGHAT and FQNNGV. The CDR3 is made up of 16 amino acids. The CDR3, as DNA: TGTGCTTGCAGCTTAGATAGGGCTAGCGGGATTAACGAGCAGTTCTTC. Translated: CACSLDRASGINEQFF.

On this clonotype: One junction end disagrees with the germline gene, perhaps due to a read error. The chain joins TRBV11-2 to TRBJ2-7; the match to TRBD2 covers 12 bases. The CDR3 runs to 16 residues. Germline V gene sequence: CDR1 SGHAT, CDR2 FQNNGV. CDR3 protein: CASSLVTSGSGYGQYF. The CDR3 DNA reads TGTGCCAGCAGCTTAGTGACTAGCGGGAGCGGTTACGGGCAGTACTTC.

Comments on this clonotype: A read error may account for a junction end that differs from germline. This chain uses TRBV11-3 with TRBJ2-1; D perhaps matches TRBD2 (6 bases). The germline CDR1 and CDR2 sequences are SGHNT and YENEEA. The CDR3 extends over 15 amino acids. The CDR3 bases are TGTGCCAGCAACTTAGATGCGGGGAAGGAAAATGAGCAGTTCTTC. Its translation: CASNLDAGKENEQFF.

This chain's CDR3 is CASSYISRGPYTGELFF. In DNA form, the CDR3 reads TGTGCCAGCAGTTACATTTCTAGAGGGCCCTACACCGGGGAGCTGTTTTTT. The chain couples TRBV6-2 or TRBV6-3 to TRBJ2-2; D possibly corresponds to TRBD2 (5 bases). This CDR3 contains 17 residues. Per the germline V gene, CDR1 is MNHEY and CDR2 is SVGEGT. V gave up 2 bases and J gave up 3 bases, with 16 bases separating them.

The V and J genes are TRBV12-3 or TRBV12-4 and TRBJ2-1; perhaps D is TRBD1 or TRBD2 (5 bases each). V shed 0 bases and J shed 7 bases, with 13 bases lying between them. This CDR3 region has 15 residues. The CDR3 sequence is CASSLARGPENEQFF. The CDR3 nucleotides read TGTGCCAGCAGTTTAGCCCGGGGACCGGAAAATGAGCAGTTCTTC.

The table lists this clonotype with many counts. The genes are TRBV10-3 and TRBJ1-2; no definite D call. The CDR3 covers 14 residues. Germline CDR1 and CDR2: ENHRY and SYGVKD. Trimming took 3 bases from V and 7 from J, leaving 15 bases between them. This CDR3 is CAISEVNGSGGYTF. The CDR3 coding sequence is TGTGCCATCAGTGAAGTTAATGGCAGCGGTGGCTACACCTTC.

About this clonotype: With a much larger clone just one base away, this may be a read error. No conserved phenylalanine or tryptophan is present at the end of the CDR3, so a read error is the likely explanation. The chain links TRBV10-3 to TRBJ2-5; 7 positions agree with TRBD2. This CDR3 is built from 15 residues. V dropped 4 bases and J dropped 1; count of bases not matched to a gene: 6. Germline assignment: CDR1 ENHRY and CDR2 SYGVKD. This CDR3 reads CAISGSGNRQETQYL. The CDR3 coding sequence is TGTGCCATCAGTGGAAGCGGGAACCGCCAAGAGACCCAGTACTTA.

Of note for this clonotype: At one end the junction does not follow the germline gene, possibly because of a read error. This CDR3 reads CTSTTFSDGSGSPSEQYF. DNA for the CDR3: TGTACCAGTACAACCTTTAGCGATGGGAGCGGGAGTCCCTCCGAGCAGTACTTC. The chain is built from TRBV11-2 and TRBJ2-7, with 8 bases identical to TRBD2. The V gene's germline CDR1 is SGHAT and CDR2 FQNNGV. This CDR3 comprises 18 residues.

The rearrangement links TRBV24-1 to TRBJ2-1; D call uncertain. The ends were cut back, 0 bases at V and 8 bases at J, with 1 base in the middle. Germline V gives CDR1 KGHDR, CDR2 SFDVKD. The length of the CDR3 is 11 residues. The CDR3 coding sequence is TGTGCCACCAGTGATTTGTATGAGCAGTTCTTC. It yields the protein CATSDLYEQFF.

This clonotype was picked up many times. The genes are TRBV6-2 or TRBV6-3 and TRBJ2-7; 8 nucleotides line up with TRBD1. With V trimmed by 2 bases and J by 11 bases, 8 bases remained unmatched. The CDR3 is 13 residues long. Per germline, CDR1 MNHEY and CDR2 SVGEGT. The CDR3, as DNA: TGTGCCAGCAGTTACGTGGACAGGGAGGACAAGTACTTC. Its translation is CASSYVDREDKYF.

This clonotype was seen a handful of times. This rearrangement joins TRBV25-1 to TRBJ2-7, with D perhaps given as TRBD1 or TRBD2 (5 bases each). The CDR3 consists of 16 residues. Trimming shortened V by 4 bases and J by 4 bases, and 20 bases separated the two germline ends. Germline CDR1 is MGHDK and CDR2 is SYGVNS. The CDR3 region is CASSAPGAKGLYEQYF. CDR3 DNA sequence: TGTGCCAGCAGTGCGCCCGGGGCAAAGGGTTTATACGAGCAGTACTTC.

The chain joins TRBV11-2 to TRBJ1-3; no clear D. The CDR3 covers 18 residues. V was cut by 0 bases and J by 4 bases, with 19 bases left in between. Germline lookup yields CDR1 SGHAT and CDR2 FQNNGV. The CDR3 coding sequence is TGTGCCAGCAGCTTAGACCCGTTTTTCAACCACTCCGGAAACACCATATATTTT. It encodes CASSLDPFFNHSGNTIYF.

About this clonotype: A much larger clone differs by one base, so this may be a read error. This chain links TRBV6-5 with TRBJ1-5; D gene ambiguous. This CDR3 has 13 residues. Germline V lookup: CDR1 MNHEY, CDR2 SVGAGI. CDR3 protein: CASSTNSNQSQHF. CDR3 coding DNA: TGTGCCAGCAGTACCAACAGCAATCAGTCCCAGCATTTT.

CDR3: CSARDETSGDSYEQYF. The CDR3 region has the DNA TGCAGTGCTAGAGATGAGACTAGCGGGGATTCCTACGAGCAGTACTTC. This chain connects TRBV20-1 to TRBJ2-7, with 11 positions matching TRBD2. The CDR3 consists of 16 residues. Germline V lookup: CDR1 DFQATT, CDR2 SNEGSKA (reference sequence). V lost 0 bases and J lost 1; bases outside the gene matches: 5.

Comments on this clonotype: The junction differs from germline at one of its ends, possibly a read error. The CDR3 DNA reads TGTGTCAGCAGCCCCCGGACCCAGGGAGAGACCCAGTACTTC. Protein product: CVSSPRTQGETQYF. This chain joins TRBV11-3 and TRBJ2-5, with D perhaps TRBD1 (5 bases). CDR1 is SGHNT and CDR2 is YENEEA in the germline V gene. The CDR3 has 14 amino acids.

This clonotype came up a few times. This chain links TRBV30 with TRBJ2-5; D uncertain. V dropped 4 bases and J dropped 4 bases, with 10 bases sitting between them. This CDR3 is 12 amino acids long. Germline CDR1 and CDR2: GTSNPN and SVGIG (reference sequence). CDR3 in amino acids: CAWTQGSETQYF. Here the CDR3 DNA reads TGTGCCTGGACCCAAGGGTCAGAGACCCAGTACTTC.

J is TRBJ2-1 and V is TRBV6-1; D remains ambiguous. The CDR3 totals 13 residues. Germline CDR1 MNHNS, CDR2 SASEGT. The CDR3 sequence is CDSMLNQHNEQFF. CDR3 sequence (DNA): TGTGACAGTATGCTAAATCAACACAATGAGCAGTTCTTC.

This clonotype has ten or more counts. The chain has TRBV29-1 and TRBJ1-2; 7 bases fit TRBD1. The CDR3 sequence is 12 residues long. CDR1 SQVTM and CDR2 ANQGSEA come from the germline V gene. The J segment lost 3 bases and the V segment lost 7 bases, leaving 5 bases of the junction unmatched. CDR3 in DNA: TGCAGCGCAACCACAGGGGACTATGGCTACACCTTC. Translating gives CSATTGDYGYTF.

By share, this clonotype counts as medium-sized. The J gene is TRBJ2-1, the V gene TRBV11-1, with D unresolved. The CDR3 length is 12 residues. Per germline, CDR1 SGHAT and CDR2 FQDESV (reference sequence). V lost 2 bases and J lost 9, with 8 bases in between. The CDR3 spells CASSLSALEQFF. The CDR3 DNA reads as TGTGCCAGCAGCTTATCGGCTCTTGAGCAGTTCTTC.

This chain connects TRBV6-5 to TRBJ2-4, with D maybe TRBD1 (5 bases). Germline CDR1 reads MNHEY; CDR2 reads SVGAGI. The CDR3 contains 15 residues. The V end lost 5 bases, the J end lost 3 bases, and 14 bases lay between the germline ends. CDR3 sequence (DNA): TGTGCCAGCAGTCTCAGGGCGGCCGGCAAAAACATTCAGTACTTC. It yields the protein CASSLRAAGKNIQYF.

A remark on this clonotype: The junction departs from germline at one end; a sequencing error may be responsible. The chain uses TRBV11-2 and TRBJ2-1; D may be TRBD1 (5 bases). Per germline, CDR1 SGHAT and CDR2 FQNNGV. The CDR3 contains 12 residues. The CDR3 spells CASGEEDNKQFF. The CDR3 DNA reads TGTGCCAGCGGGGAAGAGGACAATAAGCAGTTTTTC.

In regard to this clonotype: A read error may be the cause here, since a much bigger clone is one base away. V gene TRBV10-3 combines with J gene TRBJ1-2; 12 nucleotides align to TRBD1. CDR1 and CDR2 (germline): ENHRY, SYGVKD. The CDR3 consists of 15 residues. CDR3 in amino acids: CSISAQGQGASGYTF. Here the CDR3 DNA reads TGTTCCATCAGTGCGCAGGGACAGGGGGCGTCGGGCTACACCTTC.